The 16 T cell receptor beta chains below come from one sample, sequenced in a study of T cells after yellow fever vaccination. TCRdb analysed the 5' RACE reads with MiXCR anew, one entry per CDR3 protein. The table has about 550,000 distinct CDR3 sequences, about 19% seen once. Sequenced material: PBMCs, taken 15 days after the yellow fever booster vaccination. The receptors were sampled from a man aged 25-40 years who received the YFV17D yellow fever vaccine.

This clonotype was counted between two and nine times. The chain uses TRBV15 and TRBJ2-1; a possible D gene is TRBD2 (6 bases). CDR3 length: 13 amino acids. CDR1 and CDR2 (germline): LNHNV, YYDKDF (reference sequence). V shed 6 bases and J shed 7 bases, with 13 bases lying between them. The CDR3 sequence: CATRSGLLNEQFF. Here the CDR3 DNA reads TGTGCCACCAGGTCGGGACTCCTAAATGAGCAGTTCTTC.

The genes are TRBV9 and TRBJ2-5; no definite D call. Germline V CDR1 and CDR2: SGDLS, YYNGEE. The length of the CDR3 is 13 residues. V was clipped by 4 bases and J by 1 base, with 8 bases between them. CDR3 loop: CASSINLQETQYF. In DNA form, the CDR3 reads TGTGCCAGCAGCATCAACCTCCAAGAGACCCAGTACTTC.

The rearrangement uses TRBV12-3 or TRBV12-4 and TRBJ1-1, with D perhaps TRBD1 (5 bases). Trimming took 6 bases from V and 1 from J, leaving 15 bases between them. The CDR3 length is 15 residues. The CDR3 here is CASRQGGAANTEAFF. CDR3 sequence (DNA): TGTGCCAGCAGACAAGGTGGGGCCGCGAACACTGAAGCTTTCTTT.

This chain joins TRBV4-3 and TRBJ2-2; the match to TRBD1 covers 10 bases. Per the germline V gene, CDR1 is LGHNA and CDR2 is YSLEER. The trim removed 4 bases at V and 2 bases at J, leaving 4 bases unmatched. This CDR3 comprises 16 residues. Written as DNA, the CDR3 is TGCGCCAGCAGCCGTGGGACAGGGGATAACACCGGGGAGCTGTTTTTT. It specifies CASSRGTGDNTGELFF.

The chain couples TRBV19 to TRBJ2-4; 11 positions agree with TRBD2. CDR1 and CDR2 from the germline V gene are LNHDA and SQIVND (reference sequence). This CDR3 has 15 residues. V trimming: 3 bases; J trimming: 7 bases; junction bases outside the gene matches: 5. The CDR3 sequence: CASSIVTSGSNIQYF. DNA for the CDR3: TGTGCCAGTAGTATCGTAACTAGCGGGAGTAACATTCAGTACTTC.

This clonotype turned up a few times. V usage is TRBV28 and J usage is TRBJ2-5; perhaps TRBD2 as D (6 bases). V dropped 5 bases and J dropped 1 base, with 11 bases sitting between them. Germline V gene data show CDR1 as MDHEN and CDR2 as SYDVKM. There are 14 residues in the CDR3. The CDR3 spells CASSIGGTQETQYF. In nucleotides, the CDR3 is TGTGCCAGCAGTATAGGCGGGACCCAAGAGACCCAGTACTTC.

The chain has TRBV7-6 and TRBJ2-3; no firm D call. The length of the CDR3 is 19 residues. Germline CDR1 and CDR2: SGHVS and FNYEAQ. Trimming cost V 5 bases and J 0 bases, with 24 bases left between them. The CDR3 region is CASSPNSLILETSTDTQYF. Written as DNA, the CDR3 is TGTGCCAGCAGCCCAAACTCCCTCATATTAGAAACTAGCACAGATACGCAGTATTTT.

The chain combines TRBV5-1 with TRBJ2-3, with 12 bases that match TRBD2. This CDR3 comprises 16 residues. Trimming at V came to 4 bases and at J to 2 bases, leaving 5 bases not matched to a gene. Germline V gives CDR1 SGHRS, CDR2 YFSETQ. CDR3 DNA sequence: TGCGCCAGCAGCCGGCGACTAGCGGGGGCCACAGATACGCAGTATTTT. It yields the protein CASSRRLAGATDTQYF.

V gene TRBV12-3 or TRBV12-4 combines with J gene TRBJ2-7; D remains ambiguous. The CDR3 contains 15 residues. The ends were cut back, 6 bases at V and 4 bases at J, with 19 bases in the middle. Here the CDR3 reads CASSLKARASYEQYF. The CDR3, as DNA: TGTGCCAGCAGCCTAAAGGCCCGCGCATCTTACGAGCAGTACTTC.

This clonotype was picked up a small number of times. J is TRBJ2-1 and V is TRBV7-2; no reliable D call. The CDR3 consists of 13 residues. V lost 5 bases and J 11 bases, leaving 16 bases between the germline ends. Per germline, CDR1 SGHTA and CDR2 FQGNSA. CDR3 loop: CASSLVELTQQFF. The CDR3 DNA follows: TGTGCCAGCAGCCTGGTGGAGTTGACTCAGCAGTTCTTC.

V and J are TRBV20-1 and TRBJ2-7; a weak D match, TRBD2 (6 bases). The length of the CDR3 is 15 residues. Looked up from germline, CDR1 is DFQATT and CDR2 is SNEGSKA (reference sequence). Trimming removed 2 bases from V and 6 bases from J, with 20 bases in between. CDR3 nucleotide sequence: TGCAGTGCTAGATTATCCCGGGAGTGGAGGTCCGAGCAGTACTTC. As protein: CSARLSREWRSEQYF.

This clonotype was seen a few times. The chain employs TRBV30 and TRBJ2-5; D is unclear. The CDR3 has 11 amino acids. In germline, CDR1 is GTSNPN, CDR2 SVGIG (reference sequence). V was pared by 0 bases and J by 5 bases, with 4 bases between. This chain's CDR3 is CAWSVSETQYF. The CDR3 nucleotides are TGTGCCTGGAGTGTTTCGGAGACCCAGTACTTC.

This clonotype was found a few times. The chain is built from TRBV2 and TRBJ2-1; the D gene could be TRBD1 or TRBD2 (5 bases each). This CDR3 is 14 amino acids long. The V end was cut by 3 bases, the J end by 4 bases, with 10 bases between. Per germline, CDR1 SNHLY and CDR2 FYNNEI. The CDR3 coding sequence is TGTGCCAGCAGTGACCCGTGGGGGTACAATGAGCAGTTCTTC. It codes for CASSDPWGYNEQFF.

The J gene is TRBJ1-1, the V gene TRBV5-1; no clear D. CDR3 size: 12 residues. Between the trimmed V and J ends, which lost 5 bases and 4 bases, there was a span of 9 bases. Germline loops: CDR1 SGHRS, CDR2 YFSETQ. The CDR3 here is CASRTERTEAFF. DNA of the CDR3: TGCGCCAGCAGAACCGAGCGCACTGAAGCTTTCTTT.

The gene calls are TRBV3-1 and TRBJ1-1; D gene unclear. V dropped 4 bases and J dropped 2 bases, with 11 bases sitting between them. The germline V gene encodes CDR1 LGHDT and CDR2 YNNKEL (reference sequence). This CDR3 has 14 residues. In DNA, the CDR3 is TGTGCCAGCAGCCCAGCTAGGAGAAACACTGAAGCTTTCTTT. This sequence encodes CASSPARRNTEAFF.

The V gene is TRBV25-1, the J gene TRBJ2-7; TRBD1 or TRBD2 may be the D gene (5 bases each). V lost 2 bases and J 6 bases, leaving 5 bases between the germline ends. The CDR3 covers 11 residues. Germline assignment: CDR1 MGHDK and CDR2 SYGVNS. This chain's CDR3 is CASSEGGEQYF. CDR3 nucleotide sequence: TGTGCCAGCAGTGAAGGGGGCGAGCAGTACTTC.